The 9 T cell receptor beta chains listed next were all sequenced from one sample in a study of neurological immune-mediated disorders (dated by TCRdb to between 2018 and 2020). Receptor libraries were prepared by 5' RACE. TCRdb records Illumina HiSeq 2500 as the sequencer. TCRdb redid the processing of the public reads, applying fastp at Q25 and MiXCR, and retained in-frame beta chains. Every distinct CDR3 protein forms one entry, paired with its most common genes and DNA. In all, the sample holds roughly 76,000 distinct CDR3 sequences, and 13% to 15% of those were seen once. The top ten hold roughly 7.3% of the sample. The sequencing sample was made of PBMCs. The source is a woman in her forties or fifties in good health.

This clonotype was picked up many times. The chain combines TRBV20-1 with TRBJ2-7, with D perhaps matching TRBD2 (5 bases). Between the trimmed V and J ends, which lost 0 bases and 3 bases, there was a span of 9 bases. Germline V gene lookup returns CDR1 DFQATT and CDR2 SNEGSKA (reference sequence). The CDR3 covers 13 residues. The CDR3 spells CSARDPRDYEQYF. DNA of the CDR3: TGCAGTGCTAGAGATCCCCGGGACTACGAGCAGTACTTC.

This clonotype was seen repeatedly, ten times or more. The genes are TRBV5-1 and TRBJ2-3; D is unresolved. The CDR3 runs to 14 residues. V shed 4 bases and J shed 2 bases, with 11 bases lying between them. Germline CDR1 reads SGHRS; CDR2 reads YFSETQ. The CDR3 loop reads CASSPDIITDTQYF. CDR3 coding DNA: TGCGCCAGCAGCCCTGACATCATCACAGATACGCAGTATTTT.

This clonotype was observed many times. The gene calls are TRBV12-3 or TRBV12-4 and TRBJ2-5, with D tentatively TRBD1 (6 bases). V was trimmed by 6 bases and J by 5 bases, leaving 22 bases between them. The CDR3 covers 16 residues. DNA of the CDR3: TGTGCCAGCAGCCGTTACAGGGCTCCAAAAGAGGAGACCCAGTACTTC. Translating gives CASSRYRAPKEETQYF.

This clonotype has ten or more counts. The chain recombines TRBV7-2 with TRBJ2-3; 10 positions match TRBD2. V trimming: 1 base; J trimming: 3 bases; junction bases outside the gene matches: 10. This CDR3 is 18 amino acids long. Germline assignment: CDR1 SGHTA and CDR2 FQGNSA. CDR3 DNA: TGTGCCAGCAGCTTAGACGGGACTAGCGAGACATTTACAGATACGCAGTATTTT. This gives the protein CASSLDGTSETFTDTQYF.

This clonotype has only a few counts. The chain links TRBV3-1 to TRBJ1-3; D not resolved. Germline CDR1 and CDR2: LGHDT and YNNKEL (reference sequence). V was clipped by 0 bases and J by 4 bases, with 10 bases between them. CDR3 size: 15 residues. The DNA of the CDR3 is TGTGCCAGCAGCCAAGATGCATTGGCAGGAAACACCATATATTTT. Protein: CASSQDALAGNTIYF.

This clonotype was seen many times. The CDR3 DNA sequence: TGTGCCAGCAGCCAAAGTTCAGGGACTGAAGCTTTCTTT. This translates into CASSQSSGTEAFF. This sequence joins TRBV3-1 and TRBJ1-1, with D maybe TRBD1 (5 bases). CDR1 and CDR2 (germline): LGHDT, YNNKEL (reference sequence). V lost 2 bases and J 5 bases, leaving 9 bases between the germline ends. The CDR3 contains 13 residues.

In this sample, this clonotype turned up many times. V is TRBV5-1 and J is TRBJ2-1; either TRBD1 or TRBD2 may fit D (5 bases each). CDR3 size: 14 residues. Germline V gene lookup returns CDR1 SGHRS and CDR2 YFSETQ. V lost 2 bases, J lost 8 bases, and 14 bases lay in between. The CDR3 loop is CASSFRDESDEQFF. CDR3 coding DNA: TGCGCCAGCAGCTTCCGGGACGAAAGCGATGAGCAGTTCTTC.

In its sample, this clonotype was seen many times. V usage is TRBV5-1 and J usage is TRBJ2-5; D tentatively fits TRBD1 or TRBD2 (5 bases each). This CDR3 is built from 15 residues. In germline, CDR1 is SGHRS, CDR2 YFSETQ. V was shortened by 4 bases and J by 7 bases, with 20 bases between the two germline ends. CDR3 amino acids: CASSSQGTDQGTQYF. Here the CDR3 DNA reads TGCGCCAGCAGCAGCCAAGGGACGGACCAGGGGACCCAGTACTTC.

There are many counts of this clonotype. This chain joins TRBV14 and TRBJ2-2; D is unresolved. The V end was cut by 4 bases, the J end by 6 bases, with 12 bases between. There are 14 residues in the CDR3. The germline CDR1 and CDR2 sequences are SGHDN and FVKESK. CDR3 in amino acids: CASSRQTSSGELFF. In DNA form, the CDR3 reads TGTGCCAGCAGCCGACAAACAAGTTCCGGGGAGCTGTTTTTT. Full variable domain (missing parts from reference TRBV14 and TRBJ2-2): EAGVTQFPSHSVIEKGQTVTLRCDPISGHDNLYWYRRVMGKEIKFLLHFVKESKQDESGMPNNRFLAERTGGTYSTLKVQPAELEDSGVYFCASSRQTSSGELFFGEGSRLTVL.